What follows are 14 T cell receptor beta chains derived from one specimen sequenced in a study of T cell responses to AZD1222 COVID-19 vaccine. Method: immunoSEQ multiplex PCR; TCRdb's copy keeps in-frame clones and lacks some. The table records 130,000 to 150,000 clones, over 80% of them present only once. Sequenced material: peripheral blood, taken on day 0 of MenACWY control vaccination. These receptors all stem from an adult in good health.

V is TRBV7-9 and J is TRBJ2-7; D is unclear. The V gene's germline CDR1 is SEHNR and CDR2 FQNEAQ (reference sequence). Trimming removed 5 bases at V and 4 bases at J, with 6 bases between. This CDR3 is 11 amino acids long. Here the CDR3 DNA reads TGTGCCAGCAGCCCGCAGTACGAGCAGTACTTC. Translating gives CASSPQYEQYF.

This chain's CDR3 is CASSLGGGSNQPQHF. The CDR3 DNA is TGCGCCAGCAGCTTGGGAGGGGGGAGCAATCAGCCCCAGCATTTT. The chain recombines TRBV5-1 with TRBJ1-5, with D perhaps TRBD1 (6 bases). Germline V gives CDR1 SGHRS, CDR2 YFSETQ. Deletions cut 0 bases from V and 1 base from J, with 8 bases between. The CDR3 runs 15 residues.

The V and J genes are TRBV6-1 and TRBJ2-7, with TRBD2 matching over 9 bases. Germline loops: CDR1 MNHNS, CDR2 SASEGT. After removal of 1 base from V and 2 bases from J, the junction contained 9 bases not matched to a gene. This CDR3 comprises 17 residues. This chain's CDR3 is CASSEDIGLATTYEQYF. The CDR3 DNA reads as TGTGCCAGCAGTGAAGATATTGGACTAGCGACAACCTACGAGCAGTACTTC.

The chain carries TRBV5-6 and TRBJ2-2, with D possibly matching TRBD1 (5 bases). CDR3 length: 16 amino acids. V lost 3 bases, J lost 0 bases, and 12 bases lay in between. From germline, CDR1 is SGHDT and CDR2 YYEEEE. The CDR3 loop reads CASSWEAGTNTGELFF. CDR3 nucleotides: TGTGCCAGCAGCTGGGAAGCAGGGACGAACACCGGGGAGCTGTTTTTT.

The chain combines TRBV27 with TRBJ1-6; tentative D call: TRBD1 (5 bases). Trimming took off 7 bases at V and 9 bases at J, with 13 bases between the two ends. CDR1 MNHEY and CDR2 SMNVEV come from the germline V gene (reference sequence). CDR3 length: 13 amino acids. CDR3 sequence: CASTTGGGSPLHF. The CDR3 DNA reads TGTGCCAGCACTACGGGGGGGGGTTCACCCCTCCACTTT.

J is TRBJ2-7 and V is TRBV2; unclear D gene. V was shortened by 3 bases and J by 0 bases, with 6 bases between the two germline ends. The CDR3 length is 13 residues. CDR1 and CDR2 (germline): SNHLY, FYNNEI. CDR3 sequence reads: CASSDGSSYEQYF. The DNA of the CDR3 is TGTGCCAGCAGTGACGGCAGCTCCTACGAGCAGTACTTC.

This chain connects TRBV5-1 to TRBJ2-3; 8 bases agree with TRBD1. This CDR3 region has 18 residues. The J segment lost 4 bases and the V segment lost 0 bases, leaving 13 bases of the junction unmatched. CDR1 and CDR2 from the germline V gene are SGHRS and YFSETQ. The CDR3 DNA sequence: TGCGCCAGCAGCTTGGGAGGATGGCCAGGGGGCAAGTCAGATACGCAGTATTTT. The encoded protein is CASSLGGWPGGKSDTQYF.

The rearrangement uses TRBV30 and TRBJ2-7; tentatively, D is TRBD2 (7 bases). The length of the CDR3 is 14 residues. Between the trimmed V and J ends, which lost 5 bases and 0 bases, there was a span of 14 bases. CDR1 and CDR2 (germline): GTSNPN, SVGIG (reference sequence). The CDR3: CAWSRGGVSYEQYF. In DNA, the CDR3 is TGTGCCTGGTCAAGGGGGGGAGTCTCCTACGAGCAGTACTTC. Variable domain in full (rest from reference TRBV30 and TRBJ2-7): SQTIHQWPATLVQPVGSPLSLECTVEGTSNPNLYWYRQAAGRGLQLLFYSVGIGQISSEVPQNLSASRPQDRQFILSSKKLLLSDSGFYLCAWSRGGVSYEQYFGPGTRLTVT.

The chain links TRBV11-3 to TRBJ2-3; maybe TRBD1 (6 bases). The CDR3 runs to 16 residues. The germline CDR1 and CDR2 sequences are SGHNT and YENEEA. V shed 5 bases and J shed 0 bases, with 15 bases lying between them. The CDR3 DNA sequence: TGTGCCAGCAGCCAACGTCAGGGGCGAAGCACAGATACGCAGTATTTT. It yields the protein CASSQRQGRSTDTQYF.

The V gene is TRBV2, the J gene TRBJ2-6; D unresolved. V shed 2 bases and J shed 0 bases, with 5 bases lying between them. CDR1 SNHLY and CDR2 FYNNEI come from the germline V gene. The CDR3 contains 15 residues. CDR3 protein: CASSEQASGANVLTF. The CDR3 bases are TGTGCCAGCAGTGAACAGGCCTCTGGGGCCAACGTCCTGACTTTC.

The chain joins TRBV4-2 to TRBJ1-3, with TRBD1 matching over 7 bases. The trim removed 0 bases at V and 3 bases at J, leaving 2 bases unmatched. The CDR3 spans 15 residues. Germline CDR1 reads LGHNA; CDR2 reads YNFKEQ. The CDR3 protein is CASSQDAGGGNTIYF. CDR3 DNA: TGTGCCAGCAGCCAAGACGCAGGGGGTGGAAACACCATATATTTT.

The V gene is TRBV5-1, the J gene TRBJ1-4, with D uncertain. V was clipped by 1 base and J by 4 bases, with 17 bases between them. CDR1 is SGHRS, CDR2 YFSETQ, per germline. CDR3 size: 17 residues. CDR3 loop: CASSLRSLHGNNEKLFF. CDR3 bases: TGCGCCAGCAGCTTGCGGAGCCTACACGGAAATAATGAAAAACTGTTTTTT.

The genes are TRBV7-3 and TRBJ2-1, with no clear D. Trimming took off 8 bases at V and 0 bases at J, with 8 bases between the two ends. From germline, CDR1 is SGHTA and CDR2 FQGTGA. This CDR3 is 13 amino acids long. The CDR3 coding sequence is TGTGCCAGCGGAAGGGACTCCTACAATGAGCAGTTCTTC. This gives the protein CASGRDSYNEQFF.

The CDR3 loop reads CASSIPGGEKLFF. The CDR3 DNA follows: TGTGCCAGTAGTATCCCCGGAGGTGAAAAACTGTTTTTT. The genes are TRBV19 and TRBJ1-4; no definite D call. The germline gives CDR1 LNHDA, CDR2 SQIVND (reference sequence). This CDR3 has 13 residues. V was shortened by 3 bases and J by 7 bases, with 9 bases between the two germline ends. Complete variable domain (other parts from reference TRBV19 and TRBJ1-4): DGGITQSPKYLFRKEGQNVTLSCEQNLNHDAMYWYRQDPGQGLRLIYYSQIVNDFQKGDIAEGYSVSREKKESFPLTVTSAQKNPTAFYLCASSIPGGEKLFFGSGTQLSVL.